This is a list of T cell receptor beta chains from one sample in a study of blood T cell repertoires in COVID-19. The method was immunoSEQ multiplex PCR; TCRdb's version includes in-frame clones alone and lacks a portion of them. The data hold under 300,000 clones, with around nine tenths observed a single time. The specimen was peripheral blood. The receptors stem from an older woman with active or convalescent COVID-19. Both conserved end residues are part of each CDR3. A D gene is named only where the DNA matches it firmly. Not all rows give a size; the values are once, few, many and, for expanded clones, a class.

V: TRBV14
J: TRBJ2-3
size: -
D: TRBD2
CDR3: CASSQTSGGLDTQYF
DNA: TGTGCCAGCAGCCAGACTAGCGGGGGGTTAGATACGCAGTATTTT

V: TRBV12-1
J: TRBJ2-2
size: -
D: -
CDR3: CASSHRVLAGELFF
DNA: TGTGCCAGCAGCCACAGGGTCTTGGCCGGGGAGCTGTTTTTT

V: TRBV7-6
J: TRBJ1-1
size: -
D: TRBD1
CDR3: CASSKRGQGAIGNTEAFF
DNA: TGTGCCAGCAGCAAGAGGGGACAGGGGGCAATAGGGAACACTGAAGCTTTCTTT

V: TRBV5-4
J: TRBJ2-7
size: once
D: -
CDR3: CASSLPGVQAAYEQYF
DNA: TGTGCCAGCAGCTTACCAGGGGTACAGGCCGCTTACGAGCAGTACTTC

V: TRBV19
J: TRBJ1-1
size: -
D: -
CDR3: CASSIGGEVNTEAFF
DNA: TGTGCCAGTAGTATAGGTGGGGAGGTAAACACTGAAGCTTTCTTT

V: TRBV7-9
J: TRBJ1-5
size: -
D: TRBD1
CDR3: CASSQTGAPYQPQHF
DNA: TGTGCCAGCAGCCAAACAGGGGCTCCATATCAGCCCCAGCATTTT

V: TRBV27
J: TRBJ1-5
size: -
D: TRBD1
CDR3: CASSPSYRGVGSNQPQHF
DNA: TGTGCCAGCAGTCCATCTTACAGGGGAGTAGGTAGCAATCAGCCCCAGCATTTT

V: TRBV7-2
J: TRBJ2-7
size: -
D: TRBD2
CDR3: CASSLARLAGGHYEQYF
DNA: TGTGCCAGCAGCTTAGCCCGACTAGCGGGGGGTCACTACGAGCAGTACTTC

V: TRBV18
J: TRBJ1-6
size: many
D: -
CDR3: CASSPNLAAAVPLHF
DNA: TGTGCCAGCTCACCCAACCTAGCGGCGGCAGTACCCCTCCACTTT

V: TRBV6-5
J: TRBJ1-1
size: -
D: -
CDR3: CASSYRPDSTEAFF
DNA: TGTGCCAGCAGTTATCGGCCCGACTCGACTGAAGCTTTCTTT

V: TRBV19
J: TRBJ1-4
size: -
D: -
CDR3: CASSPRQQATNEKLFF
DNA: TGTGCCAGTAGTCCCAGACAGCAGGCAACTAATGAAAAACTGTTTTTT

V: TRBV7-9
J: TRBJ2-7
size: -
D: TRBD1
CDR3: CASSFSRQGNEQYF
DNA: TGTGCCAGCAGCTTTTCTAGACAGGGGAACGAGCAGTACTTC

V: TRBV5-1
J: TRBJ1-4
size: -
D: -
CDR3: CASSFSGPEGEKLFF
DNA: TGCGCCAGCAGCTTTTCAGGCCCGGAAGGTGAAAAACTGTTTTTT

V: TRBV7-2
J: TRBJ2-4
size: -
D: TRBD2
CDR3: CASSLATAGTSGGPAYF
DNA: TGTGCCAGCAGCTTAGCGACCGCCGGGACTAGCGGGGGCCCTGCATACTTC

V: TRBV7-7
J: TRBJ2-5
size: once
D: TRBD2
CDR3: CASSRSGGYQETQYF
DNA: TGTGCCAGCAGCCGAAGCGGGGGGTACCAAGAGACCCAGTACTTC

V: TRBV6-5
J: TRBJ2-2
size: -
D: -
CDR3: CASSLQGNTGELFF
DNA: TGTGCCAGCAGCCTACAGGGAAACACCGGGGAGCTGTTTTTT

V: TRBV7-2
J: TRBJ1-4
size: -
D: TRBD1
CDR3: CASSSDRGRNEKLFF
DNA: TGTGCCAGCAGTTCGGACAGGGGCCGAAATGAAAAACTGTTTTTT

V: TRBV5-6
J: TRBJ2-5
size: -
D: TRBD2
CDR3: CASSLARFRGGQETQYF
DNA: TGTGCCAGCAGCTTGGCCCGATTTCGGGGGGGACAAGAGACCCAGTACTTC

V: TRBV6-5
J: TRBJ1-1
size: -
D: -
CDR3: CASSYSTQNTEAFF
DNA: TGTGCCAGCAGTTACTCGACACAGAACACTGAAGCTTTCTTT

V: TRBV7-9
J: TRBJ1-2
size: -
D: TRBD1
CDR3: CASSYSPGQGEGGYTF
DNA: TGTGCCAGCAGCTATTCTCCGGGACAGGGGGAAGGAGGCTACACCTTC

V: TRBV15
J: TRBJ1-2
size: -
D: -
CDR3: CATSRTSDRGRNYGYTF
DNA: TGTGCCACCAGCAGAACCTCCGACCGGGGAAGGAACTATGGCTACACCTTC

V: TRBV7-9
J: TRBJ1-2
size: -
D: TRBD1
CDR3: CASSFTGTANYGYTF
DNA: TGTGCCAGCAGCTTCACCGGGACAGCCAACTATGGCTACACCTTC

V: TRBV19
J: TRBJ2-1
size: -
D: TRBD2
CDR3: CASSTSRGGGYNEQFF
DNA: TGTGCCAGTAGTACGTCTCGTGGCGGGGGGTACAATGAGCAGTTCTTC

V: TRBV6-2/TRBV6-3
J: TRBJ2-1
size: -
D: TRBD1
CDR3: CASSWGTDREQFF
DNA: TGTGCCAGCAGTTGGGGGACAGATCGGGAGCAGTTCTTC

V: TRBV19
J: TRBJ2-6
size: -
D: TRBD1
CDR3: CASSISRTGGASGANVLTF
DNA: TGTGCCAGTAGTATCTCTAGGACAGGGGGCGCTTCTGGGGCCAACGTCCTGACTTTC

V: TRBV4-3
J: TRBJ2-2
size: -
D: -
CDR3: CASSQGGVTGELFF
DNA: TGCGCCAGCAGCCAGGGAGGAGTGACCGGGGAGCTGTTTTTT

V: TRBV27
J: TRBJ2-6
size: -
D: -
CDR3: CASGGTEAFSGANVLTF
DNA: TGTGCCAGCGGAGGGACAGAGGCCTTCTCTGGGGCCAACGTCCTGACTTTC

V: TRBV4-1
J: TRBJ1-1
size: -
D: -
CDR3: CASSFRTDSTEAFF
DNA: TGCGCCAGCAGCTTCCGTACGGACTCCACTGAAGCTTTCTTT

V: TRBV7-8
J: TRBJ1-5
size: few
D: -
CDR3: CASSRQVSSNQPQHF
DNA: TGTGCCAGCAGCCGACAGGTCTCGAGCAATCAGCCCCAGCATTTT

V: TRBV12-5
J: TRBJ2-3
size: -
D: -
CDR3: CASGLSGLADTQYF
DNA: TGTGCTAGTGGTTTATCAGGGCTTGCAGATACGCAGTATTTT

V: TRBV7-2
J: TRBJ1-1
size: -
D: -
CDR3: CASSPRWGDTEAFF
DNA: TGTGCCAGCAGCCCGCGGTGGGGGGACACTGAAGCTTTCTTT

V: TRBV27
J: TRBJ2-1
size: -
D: TRBD2
CDR3: CASKETSGGNNEQFF
DNA: TGTGCCAGCAAAGAGACTAGCGGGGGGAACAATGAGCAGTTCTTC

V: TRBV6-5
J: TRBJ2-7
size: -
D: TRBD2
CDR3: CASSLGLAGAGEQYF
DNA: TGTGCCAGCAGTTTGGGACTAGCGGGGGCGGGAGAGCAGTACTTC

V: TRBV15
J: TRBJ1-6
size: once
D: -
CDR3: CATSRGPGKVHF
DNA: TGTGCCACCAGCAGAGGCCCCGGGAAGGTCCACTTT

V: TRBV12-3/TRBV12-4
J: TRBJ1-2
size: -
D: -
CDR3: CASSFSNYGYTF
DNA: TGTGCCAGCAGTTTCTCTAACTATGGCTACACCTTC

V: TRBV6-5
J: TRBJ2-3
size: once
D: TRBD2
CDR3: CASGGGTDTQYF
DNA: TGTGCCAGCGGGGGGGGGACAGATACGCAGTATTTT

V: TRBV6-5
J: TRBJ2-7
size: -
D: TRBD1
CDR3: CASTQPGQGTYEQYF
DNA: TGTGCCAGCACCCAACCTGGACAGGGAACCTACGAGCAGTACTTC

V: TRBV28
J: TRBJ1-2
size: -
D: TRBD1
CDR3: CASSSTGAGGYTF
DNA: TGTGCCAGCAGTTCTACAGGGGCGGGCGGCTACACCTTC

V: TRBV5-1
J: TRBJ1-4
size: -
D: TRBD1
CDR3: CASSQGQGSEKLFF
DNA: TGCGCCAGCAGCCAGGGACAGGGTAGCGAAAAACTGTTTTTT

V: TRBV19
J: TRBJ1-2
size: -
D: -
CDR3: CASSIEGSLGYTF
DNA: TGTGCCAGTAGTATAGAGGGGAGCCTTGGCTACACCTTC

V: TRBV10-3
J: TRBJ2-5
size: -
D: TRBD1
CDR3: CAISESGQGQQETQYF
DNA: TGTGCCATCAGTGAGTCGGGACAGGGTCAGCAAGAGACCCAGTACTTC

V: TRBV21-1
J: TRBJ1-1
size: many
D: -
CDR3: CTRQGLNTEAFF
DNA: TGTACAAGACAGGGTCTTAACACTGAAGCTTTCTTT

V: TRBV4-1
J: TRBJ2-3
size: -
D: TRBD1
CDR3: CASSLDRVPDTQYF
DNA: TGCGCCAGCAGCCTGGACAGGGTACCAGATACGCAGTATTTT